One and the same sample provided the 11 T cell receptor beta chains below, sequenced in a study of shared clonotypes between healthy human individuals. Sequenced by immunoSEQ multiplex PCR; TCRdb stores in-frame clones only, minus some. The profile shows approximately 440,000 clones, roughly three quarters of them singletons. Sequenced input: PBMCs. These receptors were obtained from a woman aged 40 to 49 in good health. Some clones in this sample may be carry-over from other donors' samples.

The CDR3 bases are TGTGCCAGTAGTAGGGGGATCAATCAGCCCCAGCATTTT. As protein: CASSRGINQPQHF. The chain recombines TRBV19 with TRBJ1-5, with TRBD1 as a possible D gene (5 bases). Trimming removed 4 bases from V and 3 bases from J, with 7 bases in between. This CDR3 has 13 residues. The germline V gene has CDR1 LNHDA and CDR2 SQIVND (reference sequence).

As DNA, the CDR3 is TGTGCCAGCAGCCCAAGGGACAGGGTTCGGTCTGGGGCCAACGTCCTGACTTTC. This gives the protein CASSPRDRVRSGANVLTF. The chain carries TRBV7-8 and TRBJ2-6; 9 bases match TRBD1. Germline V lookup: CDR1 SGHVS, CDR2 FQNEAQ. V was pared by 5 bases and J by 1 base, with 9 bases of the junction left unmatched. The length of the CDR3 is 18 residues.

In nucleotides, the CDR3 is TGTGCCAGCAGTTCCCGTCAGGGGAGCGGGGAGACCCAGTACTTC. This codes for CASSSRQGSGETQYF. The V gene is TRBV7-2, the J gene TRBJ2-5; D is possibly TRBD1 or TRBD2 (6 bases each). Germline CDR1 and CDR2: SGHTA and FQGNSA. Between the trimmed V and J ends, which lost 6 bases and 5 bases, there was a span of 19 bases. The length of the CDR3 is 15 residues.

The V call is TRBV10-3, the J call TRBJ1-1; tentatively, D is TRBD1 (6 bases). Germline lookup yields CDR1 ENHRY and CDR2 SYGVKD. The CDR3 sequence is 16 residues long. The V end was cut by 0 bases, the J end by 0 bases, with 11 bases between. CDR3 coding DNA: TGTGCCATCAGTGAGTCAGGGGGGAAGGTGAACACTGAAGCTTTCTTT. Its protein product is CAISESGGKVNTEAFF.

A note on this clone: One end of the junction is discordant with germline, which a read error may explain. V and J are TRBV6-4 and TRBJ2-1, with TRBD2 matching 8 bases. Looked up from germline, CDR1 is MRHNA and CDR2 is SNTAGT. The CDR3 is made up of 15 amino acids. The CDR3 reads CASSDAGGSSNEQFF. CDR3 sequence (DNA): TGTGCCAGCAGTGACGCGGGAGGCTCCTCCAATGAGCAGTTCTTC.

In regard to this clone: At one boundary the junction diverges from the germline segment, which might be a read error. This chain links TRBV28 with TRBJ2-1; TRBD1 aligns across 9 bases. The CDR3 extends over 15 amino acids. Germline assignment: CDR1 MDHEN and CDR2 SYDVKM. The CDR3, as DNA: TGTGCCAGCAGTTCATACAGGGGGCGGTACAATGAACAGTTCTTC. Protein sequence: CASSSYRGRYNEQFF.

The rearrangement uses TRBV7-2 and TRBJ2-1; maybe TRBD1 (6 bases). Germline lookup yields CDR1 SGHTA and CDR2 FQGNSA. The CDR3 has 16 amino acids. The ends were cut back, 1 base at V and 4 bases at J, with 14 bases in the middle. CDR3 loop: CASSLEQGSGYNEQFF. The CDR3 DNA reads as TGTGCCAGCAGCTTAGAACAGGGTTCTGGGTACAATGAGCAGTTCTTC.

The rearrangement links TRBV19 to TRBJ1-4; D remains unclear. This CDR3 has 17 residues. Germline loops: CDR1 LNHDA, CDR2 SQIVND (reference sequence). Trimming took 1 base from V and 0 from J, leaving 12 bases between them. In DNA, the CDR3 is TGTGCCAGTAGTATAGGAGGGTATCCAGCAACTAATGAAAAACTGTTTTTT. Amino acid sequence: CASSIGGYPATNEKLFF.

This clone appeared a few times. One end of the junction does not line up with germline, which may come from a read error. The rearrangement uses TRBV18 and TRBJ2-5; TRBD1 aligns across 9 bases. The V gene's germline CDR1 is KGHSH and CDR2 LQKENI. The CDR3 spans 14 residues. Here the CDR3 reads CASSAGQGGETQHF. CDR3 DNA: TGTGCCAGCTCAGCGGGACAGGGCGGAGAGACCCAGCACTTC.

The rearrangement uses TRBV9 and TRBJ2-2; D uncertain. The length of the CDR3 is 16 residues. The germline V gene encodes CDR1 SGDLS and CDR2 YYNGEE. The V gene lost 1 base and the J gene lost 3 bases, with 13 bases spanning the gap. The CDR3 region has the DNA TGTGCCAGCAGCGTATTTAGCCCGACGCACACCGGGGAGCTGTTTTTT. Protein sequence: CASSVFSPTHTGELFF.

V gene TRBV19 combines with J gene TRBJ1-5, with D possibly matching TRBD1 (6 bases). CDR3 size: 15 residues. V gave up 3 bases and J gave up 6 bases, with 15 bases separating them. Looked up from germline, CDR1 is LNHDA and CDR2 is SQIVND (reference sequence). CDR3 protein: CASSINRESGQPQHF. CDR3 DNA: TGTGCCAGTAGTATTAACAGGGAGTCGGGTCAGCCCCAGCATTTT.